This T cell receptor (beta chain) was obtained from a study of neurological immune-mediated disorders. It was by 5'RACE with 10-nucleotide random UMIs that the cDNA was made. TCRdb re-derived calls from the 5' RACE reads in MiXCR, one entry per CDR3 protein. The data show approximately 50,000 distinct CDR3 sequences, with about 3.7% seen just once and more than 5% held by the top ten. Points from the study as a whole: The multiple sclerosis repertoire cluster was not associated with any clinical or MRI feature, with the authors stating that larger cohorts are needed. Phylogenetic grouping assigned the repertoires of 18 of 34 multiple sclerosis patients to a single related-CDR3 cluster, representing a possible signature. Expanded clones shared no CDR3 amino acid sequences across subjects, suggesting private repertoires in all groups.

This clonotype was seen at least ten times. Its antigen is unidentified. Looked up from germline, CDR1 is ENHRY and CDR2 is SYGVKD. Germline trimming cut 7 bases from V and 5 bases from J; bases unmatched to any gene: 10. This CDR3 is built from 15 residues. This TCR came from a man between 35 and 55 years old with multiple sclerosis. The J gene is TRBJ2-1, the V gene TRBV10-3, with TRBD1 matching 8 bases. The source material was PBMCs. CDR3 in DNA: TGTGCCATCACCCTAGGACAGGGTGGGAACAATGAGCAGTTCTTC. This translates into CAITLGQGGNNEQFF.